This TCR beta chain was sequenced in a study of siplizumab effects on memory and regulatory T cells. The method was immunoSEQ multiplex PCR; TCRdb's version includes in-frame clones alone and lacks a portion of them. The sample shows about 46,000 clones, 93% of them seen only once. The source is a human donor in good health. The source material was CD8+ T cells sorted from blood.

CDR3 coding DNA: TGTGCCAGCACTAGTTCGACTAGCGGGAGGTGGGAGCAGTACTTC. This sequence encodes CASTSSTSGRWEQYF. The chain combines TRBV2 with TRBJ2-7; the match to TRBD2 covers 13 bases. The CDR3 runs to 15 residues. V lost 7 bases to trimming and J lost 7 bases; unmatched junction nucleotides: 10. Germline V gene lookup returns CDR1 SNHLY and CDR2 FYNNEI. The complete variable domain, with remaining parts taken from reference TRBV2 and TRBJ2-7, reads EPEVTQTPSHQVTQMGQEVILRCVPISNHLYFYWYRQILGQKVEFLVSFYNNEISEKSEIFDDQFSVERPDGSNFTLKIRSTKLEDSAMYFCASTSSTSGRWEQYFGPGTRLTVT.